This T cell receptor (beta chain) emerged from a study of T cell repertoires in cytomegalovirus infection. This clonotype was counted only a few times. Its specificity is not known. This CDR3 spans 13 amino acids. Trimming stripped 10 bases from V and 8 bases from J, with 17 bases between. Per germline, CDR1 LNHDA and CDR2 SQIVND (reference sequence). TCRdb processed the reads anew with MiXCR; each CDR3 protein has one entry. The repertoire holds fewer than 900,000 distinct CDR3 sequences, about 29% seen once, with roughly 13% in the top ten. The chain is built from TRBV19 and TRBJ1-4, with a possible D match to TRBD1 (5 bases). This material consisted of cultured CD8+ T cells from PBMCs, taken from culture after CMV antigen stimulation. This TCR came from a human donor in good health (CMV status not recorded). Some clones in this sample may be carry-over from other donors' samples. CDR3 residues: CATTTLRGEKLFF. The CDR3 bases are TGTGCCACTACTACCCTGAGGGGCGAAAAACTGTTTTTT.